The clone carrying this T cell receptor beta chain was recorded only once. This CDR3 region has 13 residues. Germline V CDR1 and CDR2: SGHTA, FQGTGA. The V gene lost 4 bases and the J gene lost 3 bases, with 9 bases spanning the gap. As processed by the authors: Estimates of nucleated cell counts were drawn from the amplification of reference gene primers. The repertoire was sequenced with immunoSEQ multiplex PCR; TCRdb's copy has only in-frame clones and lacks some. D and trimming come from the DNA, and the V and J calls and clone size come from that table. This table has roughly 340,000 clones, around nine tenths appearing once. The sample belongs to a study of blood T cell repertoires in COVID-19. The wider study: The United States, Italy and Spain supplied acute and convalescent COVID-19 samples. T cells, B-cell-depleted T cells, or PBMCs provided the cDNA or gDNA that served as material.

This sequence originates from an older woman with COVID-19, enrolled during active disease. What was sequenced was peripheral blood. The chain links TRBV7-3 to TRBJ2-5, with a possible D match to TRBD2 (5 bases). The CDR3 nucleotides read TGTGCCAGCAGCTCCACTAGAGAAGAGACCCAGTACTTC. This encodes CASSSTREETQYF. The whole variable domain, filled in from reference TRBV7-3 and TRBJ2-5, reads GAGVSQTPSNKVTEKGKYVELRCDPISGHTALYWYRQSLGQGPEFLIYFQGTGAADDSGLPNDRFFAVRPEGSVSTLKIQRTERGDSAVYLCASSSTREETQYFGPGTRLLVL.